This TCR beta chain was obtained from a study of T cells in Graves' hyperthyroidism and ophthalmopathy. This clonotype was counted at least ten times. The CDR3 has 14 amino acids. V lost 5 bases to trimming and J lost 9 bases, with 17 bases between them. Looked up from germline, CDR1 is MNHEY and CDR2 is SMNVEV (reference sequence). Authors of the study amplified TCR beta CDR3 regions from RNA transcripts. First-round RT-PCR of the TCR CDR3 relied on the HTBI primer set. TCRdb re-called the multiplex PCR reads with MiXCR, one entry per CDR3 protein. Here the sample spans 300,000 to 450,000 distinct CDR3 sequences, approximately 14% being singletons.

V usage is TRBV27 and J usage is TRBJ1-5; D gene unclear. The specimen was blood. The TCR comes from a woman aged 30 to 39 with Graves' ophthalmopathy. The CDR3 DNA is TGTGCCAGCAGTCTCGACGTCCTTCTCGGGCCCCAGCATTTT. Encoded protein: CASSLDVLLGPQHF.